The entry below gives a single T cell receptor (beta chain) sequence along with its context. V was clipped by 5 bases and J by 1 base, with 12 bases between them. Germline V CDR1 and CDR2: MDHEN, SYDVKM. The CDR3 is 16 residues long. This sample is drawn from a study of blood T cell repertoires in COVID-19. Data came from immunoSEQ multiplex PCR; TCRdb stores just in-frame clones and leaves some out. The table records over 200,000 clones, approximately 90% of them present only once. The sample was PBMCs or T cells enriched from blood (not recorded which). The chain joins TRBV28 to TRBJ2-6, with a tentative D call TRBD1 (5 bases). The sequence came from a man aged 35 to 55 who had recovered from COVID-19. The CDR3 nucleotides are TGTGCCAGCAGTCAGACAGCTCCATCTGGGGCCAACGTCCTGACTTTC. It encodes CASSQTAPSGANVLTF.